What follows describes a single T cell receptor (beta chain). What it binds is not known. This sample was included in a study of shared clonotypes between healthy human individuals. Study-level findings and limits: Only a few donors were included, so the genetic and exposure-history diversity represented was limited.

Under the authors' procedure: Filtering of immunoSEQ junctional sequences could not match full-length read filtering. TCRdb keeps only in-frame clones here, not all; method: immunoSEQ multiplex PCR. The V and J calls and the clone size are those of that table, but D and trimming were determined from the DNA. The sample includes more than 1.2 million clones, approximately 98.5% seen only once; the top ten take around 0.33%. The germline V gene has CDR1 SNHLY and CDR2 FYNNEI. The CDR3 runs to 14 residues. V was clipped by 8 bases and J by 2 bases, with 12 bases between them. Subsets obtained from CD4+ cells comprised CD45RA+ naive and CD45RA-negative memory cells.

The clonotype comes from a man aged 30-40 years in good health. The chain is built from TRBV2 and TRBJ2-2; perhaps TRBD1 as D (5 bases). The sample consisted of naive CD4+ T cells sorted from blood. Subset indicated: CD45RA+ positively selected. The CDR3 region is CASLMTANTGELFF. DNA for the CDR3: TGTGCCAGCTTGATGACAGCCAACACCGGGGAGCTGTTTTTT.